The 8 T cell receptor beta chains presented below share a single source sample, sequenced in a study of T cells after yellow fever vaccination. TCRdb re-analysed the 5' RACE reads in MiXCR, keeping a single row per CDR3 protein. The sample shows under 600,000 distinct CDR3 sequences, approximately 13% of them seen only once. The sample consisted of PBMCs, taken on the day of the yellow fever booster vaccination. These receptors originate from a man under 40 who received the YFV17D yellow fever vaccine.

This chain connects TRBV7-2 to TRBJ1-1, with 8 bases fitting TRBD1. With V trimmed by 5 bases and J by 3 bases, 5 bases remained unmatched. Germline-derived CDR1 and CDR2 are SGHTA and FQGNSA. The CDR3 consists of 14 residues. CDR3 bases: TGTGCCAGCAGCCAACAGGGGGGTTACACTGAAGCTTTCTTT. Protein sequence: CASSQQGGYTEAFF.

This clonotype appeared a few times. The rearrangement joins TRBV20-1 to TRBJ1-1, with D possibly matching TRBD1 (5 bases). The CDR3 consists of 15 residues. Germline values: CDR1 DFQATT, CDR2 SNEGSKA (reference sequence). V was trimmed by 2 bases and J by 5 bases, leaving 18 bases between them. The CDR3 DNA reads TGCAGTGCTAGACAGGGTGCGTCCATCGGTACTGAAGCTTTCTTT. Protein sequence: CSARQGASIGTEAFF.

Only a few counts were recorded for this clonotype. Here the CDR3 reads CASSLAGGWGYEQYF. The CDR3 nucleotides read TGTGCCAGCAGTTTGGCCGGAGGGTGGGGCTACGAGCAGTACTTC. The chain couples TRBV27 to TRBJ2-7; D is possibly TRBD2 (6 bases). Germline V CDR1 and CDR2: MNHEY, SMNVEV (reference sequence). This CDR3 region has 15 residues. V lost 3 bases and J 3 bases, leaving 15 bases between the germline ends.

This clonotype has just a few counts. The chain has TRBV7-8 and TRBJ2-2; 10 bases line up with TRBD1. Germline CDR1 reads SGHVS; CDR2 reads FQNEAQ. V was pared by 5 bases and J by 4 bases, with 7 bases of the junction left unmatched. There are 16 residues in the CDR3. CDR3 DNA sequence: TGTGCCAGCAGCCACGACAGGGGGCGCGTCACCGGGGAGCTGTTTTTT. Translating it yields CASSHDRGRVTGELFF. Based on the CDR3 plus reference TRBV7-8 and TRBJ2-2, the full variable domain is GAGVSQSPRYKVAKRGQDVALRCDPISGHVSLFWYQQALGQGPEFLTYFQNEAQLDKSGLPSDRFFAERPEGSVSTLKIQRTQQEDSAVYLCASSHDRGRVTGELFFGEGSRLTVL.

The rearrangement uses TRBV6-5 and TRBJ2-1; D is undetermined. The germline V and J ends were trimmed by 0 bases and 0 bases, with 15 bases remaining between them. The germline V gene has CDR1 MNHEY and CDR2 SVGAGI. The length of the CDR3 is 18 residues. The CDR3 region is CASSYSGPSLSSYNEQFF. As DNA, the CDR3 is TGTGCCAGCAGTTACTCCGGCCCGTCTCTGAGCTCCTACAATGAGCAGTTCTTC.

The chain uses TRBV6-5 and TRBJ2-5, with 10 bases identical to TRBD2. CDR3 size: 17 residues. CDR1 and CDR2 from the germline V gene are MNHEY and SVGAGI. Germline trimming cut 4 bases from V and 2 bases from J; bases unmatched to any gene: 10. The CDR3 coding sequence is TGTGCCAGCAGTTCCTTACTCGGACTAGCGGCTCAAGAGACCCAGTACTTC. This translates into CASSSLLGLAAQETQYF.

The genes are TRBV7-2 and TRBJ2-1, with D possibly being TRBD2 (6 bases). V gave up 4 bases and J gave up 12 bases, with 16 bases separating them. The length of the CDR3 is 13 residues. Germline V gene data show CDR1 as SGHTA and CDR2 as FQGNSA. For the CDR3, the DNA is TGTGCCAGCAGCTGGTCTTCGGGGGTGTGGCAGTTCTTC. Protein: CASSWSSGVWQFF.

The chain has TRBV20-1 and TRBJ2-1; 9 nucleotides align to TRBD2. V was pared by 0 bases and J by 7 bases, with 7 bases of the junction left unmatched. The V gene's germline CDR1 is DFQATT and CDR2 SNEGSKA (reference sequence). The CDR3 totals 15 residues. CDR3 coding DNA: TGCAGTGCTAGAGATGCACTAGCGGGCCTAAATGAGCAGTTCTTC. Translation: CSARDALAGLNEQFF.